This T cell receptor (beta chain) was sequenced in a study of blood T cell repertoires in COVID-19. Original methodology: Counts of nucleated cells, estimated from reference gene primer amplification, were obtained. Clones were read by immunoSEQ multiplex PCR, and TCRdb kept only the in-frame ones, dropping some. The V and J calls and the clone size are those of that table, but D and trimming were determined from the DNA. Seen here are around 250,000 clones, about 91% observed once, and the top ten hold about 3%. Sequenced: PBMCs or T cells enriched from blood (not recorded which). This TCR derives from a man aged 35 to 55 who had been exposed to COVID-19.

The chain's CDR3 is CASRVAGAPQETQYF. The CDR3 nucleotides are TGTGCCAGCAGGGTAGCGGGAGCCCCCCAAGAGACCCAGTACTTC. This chain links TRBV7-2 with TRBJ2-5, with TRBD2 identical over 9 bases. Germline V lookup: CDR1 SGHTA, CDR2 FQGNSA. The V and J ends lost 6 bases and 1 base, in that order; junction bases with no gene match: 6. This CDR3 has 15 residues.